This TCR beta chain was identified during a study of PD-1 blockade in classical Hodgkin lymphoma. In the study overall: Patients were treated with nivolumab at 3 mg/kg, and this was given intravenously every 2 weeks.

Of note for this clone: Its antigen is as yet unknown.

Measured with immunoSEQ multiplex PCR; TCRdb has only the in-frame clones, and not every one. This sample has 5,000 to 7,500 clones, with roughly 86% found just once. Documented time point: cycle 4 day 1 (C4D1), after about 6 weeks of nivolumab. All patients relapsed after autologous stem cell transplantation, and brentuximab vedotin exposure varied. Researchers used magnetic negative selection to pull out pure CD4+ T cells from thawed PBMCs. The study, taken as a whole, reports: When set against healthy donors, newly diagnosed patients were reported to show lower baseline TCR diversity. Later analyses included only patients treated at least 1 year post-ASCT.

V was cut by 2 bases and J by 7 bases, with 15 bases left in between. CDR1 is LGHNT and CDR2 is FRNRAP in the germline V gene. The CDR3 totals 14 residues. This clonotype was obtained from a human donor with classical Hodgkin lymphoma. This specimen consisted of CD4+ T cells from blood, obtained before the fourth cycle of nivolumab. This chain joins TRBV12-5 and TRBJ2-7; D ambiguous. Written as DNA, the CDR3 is TGTGCTAGTGGTTTGCCCATCAAGACCTGGGAGCAGTACTTC. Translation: CASGLPIKTWEQYF.